Shown below are 2 T cell receptor beta chains from a single sample sequenced in a study of cytomegalovirus exposure and HLA in healthy donors. PCR employed 60 Vbeta and 13 Jbeta primers. Using immunoSEQ multiplex PCR, the repertoire was profiled, and TCRdb retains in-frame clones only, with some absent. Here the sample spans about 120,000 clones, around 87% being singletons. The specimen sequenced was PBMCs. These TCRs come from a middle-aged man in good health and CMV-seronegative.

The gene calls are TRBV6-1 and TRBJ1-5, with 8 bases aligning to TRBD1. This CDR3 has 15 residues. V lost 8 bases to trimming and J lost 6 bases; unmatched junction nucleotides: 12. From germline, CDR1 is MNHNS and CDR2 SASEGT. For the CDR3, the DNA is TGTGCCAGCGGGCTCCCTACAGGGGGTAGTCAGCCCCAGCATTTT. Residues: CASGLPTGGSQPQHF.

CDR3 sequence: CASSLGQTNEKLFF. As DNA, the CDR3 is TGTGCCAGCAGCTTGGGACAGACTAATGAAAAACTGTTTTTT. This chain uses TRBV5-4 with TRBJ1-4; D is perhaps TRBD1 (5 bases). Germline CDR1 is SGHNT and CDR2 is YYREEE (reference sequence). Trimming removed 0 bases at V and 2 bases at J, with 5 bases between. This CDR3 is built from 14 residues.